This T cell receptor beta chain was found in a study of CD8 T cells in ankylosing spondylitis. General study points: Significantly higher representation of disease-linked clones was reported for matched ankylosing spondylitis synovial fluid.

This clonotype was seen a handful of times. Antigen: not known. Making use of molecular barcodes, quantitative 5'-RACE generated TCR beta libraries. TCRdb re-called the 5' RACE reads with MiXCR, one entry per CDR3 protein. The table includes more than 200,000 distinct CDR3 sequences, more than 20% detected once. V dropped 5 bases and J dropped 4; count of bases not matched to a gene: 6. The CDR3 runs 15 residues. This TCR came from a male donor with ankylosing spondylitis or in good health (not recorded which). The V call is TRBV12-3 or TRBV12-4, the J call TRBJ2-3; 10 positions agree with TRBD2. The sequenced sample was blood, either unsorted or a sorted T cell fraction (not recorded which). For the CDR3, the DNA is TGTGCCAGCAGTCTCACAGCGGGGGGGGCAGATACGCAGTATTTT. Protein: CASSLTAGGADTQYF.